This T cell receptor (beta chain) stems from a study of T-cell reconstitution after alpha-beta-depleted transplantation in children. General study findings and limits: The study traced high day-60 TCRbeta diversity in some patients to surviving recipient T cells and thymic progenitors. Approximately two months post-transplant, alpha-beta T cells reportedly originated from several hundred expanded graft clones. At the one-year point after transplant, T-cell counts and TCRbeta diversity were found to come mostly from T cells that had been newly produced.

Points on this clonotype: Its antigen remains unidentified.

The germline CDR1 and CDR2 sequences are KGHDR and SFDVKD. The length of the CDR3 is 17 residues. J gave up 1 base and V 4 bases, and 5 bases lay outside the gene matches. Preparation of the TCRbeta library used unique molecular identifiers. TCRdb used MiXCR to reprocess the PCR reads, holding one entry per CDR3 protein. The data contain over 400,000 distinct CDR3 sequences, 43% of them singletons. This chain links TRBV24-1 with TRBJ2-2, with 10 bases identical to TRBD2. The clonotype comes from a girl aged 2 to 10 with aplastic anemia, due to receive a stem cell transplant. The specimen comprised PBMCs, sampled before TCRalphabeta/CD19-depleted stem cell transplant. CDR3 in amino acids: CATSDIRLAGNTGELFF. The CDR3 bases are TGTGCCACCAGTGACATCAGACTAGCGGGGAACACCGGGGAGCTGTTTTTT.